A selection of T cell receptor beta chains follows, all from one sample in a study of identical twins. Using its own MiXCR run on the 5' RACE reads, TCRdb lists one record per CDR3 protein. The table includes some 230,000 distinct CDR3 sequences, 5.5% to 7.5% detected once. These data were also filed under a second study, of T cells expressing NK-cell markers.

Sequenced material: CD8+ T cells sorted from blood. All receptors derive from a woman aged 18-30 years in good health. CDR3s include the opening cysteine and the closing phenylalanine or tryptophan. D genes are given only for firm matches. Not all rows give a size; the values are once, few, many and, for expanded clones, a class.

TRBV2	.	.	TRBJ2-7	CASITELTEQYF	TGTGCCAGCATTACGGAATTAACCGAGCAGTACTTC
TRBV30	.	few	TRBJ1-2	CAWRRGFDGYTF	TGTGCCTGGAGGAGGGGGTTTGATGGCTACACCTTC
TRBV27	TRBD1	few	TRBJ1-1	CASSSLTGGAEAFF	TGTGCCAGCAGTTCCTTAACAGGGGGCGCTGAAGCTTTCTTT
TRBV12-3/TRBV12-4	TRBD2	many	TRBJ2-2	CASSDPSGSITGELFF	TGTGCCAGCTCCGACCCCAGCGGGAGCATCACCGGGGAGCTGTTTTTT
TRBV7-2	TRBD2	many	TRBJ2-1	CASSLVGGLARNNEQFF	TGTGCCAGCAGCTTAGTGGGGGGACTAGCGAGAAACAATGAGCAGTTCTTC
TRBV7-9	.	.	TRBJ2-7	CASSLVFGYRTYEQYF	TGTGCCAGCAGCTTAGTTTTCGGTTACCGTACCTACGAGCAGTACTTC
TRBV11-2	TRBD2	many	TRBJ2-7	CASSLAGLVYEQYF	TGTGCCAGCAGCTTAGCGGGACTAGTCTACGAGCAGTACTTC
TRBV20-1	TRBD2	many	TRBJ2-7	CSAREEREPYEQYF	TGCAGTGCTAGAGAGGAGCGGGAGCCCTACGAGCAGTACTTC
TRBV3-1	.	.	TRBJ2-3	CASSQEVSVTDTQYF	TGTGCCAGCAGCCAAGAGGTCTCAGTGACGGATACGCAGTATTTT
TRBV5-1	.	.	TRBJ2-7	CASSLPPRGEKYF	TGCGCCAGCAGCTTGCCTCCAAGGGGCGAGAAGTACTTC
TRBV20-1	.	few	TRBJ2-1	CSARDRGLTRSGNEQFF	TGCAGTGCTAGAGATAGAGGACTCACTAGGTCTGGGAATGAGCAGTTCTTC